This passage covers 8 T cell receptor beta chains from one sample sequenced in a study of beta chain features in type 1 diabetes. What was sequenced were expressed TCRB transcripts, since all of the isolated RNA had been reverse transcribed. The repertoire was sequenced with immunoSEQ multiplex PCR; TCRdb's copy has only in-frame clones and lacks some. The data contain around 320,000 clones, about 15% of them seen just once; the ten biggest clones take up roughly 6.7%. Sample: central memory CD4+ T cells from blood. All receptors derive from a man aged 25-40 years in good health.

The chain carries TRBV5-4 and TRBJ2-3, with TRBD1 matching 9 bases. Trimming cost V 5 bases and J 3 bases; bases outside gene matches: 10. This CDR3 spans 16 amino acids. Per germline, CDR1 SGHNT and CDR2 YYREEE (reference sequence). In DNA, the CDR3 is TGTGCCAGCAGGACGTACACAGGGGGCTTAACAGATACGCAGTATTTT. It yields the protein CASRTYTGGLTDTQYF.

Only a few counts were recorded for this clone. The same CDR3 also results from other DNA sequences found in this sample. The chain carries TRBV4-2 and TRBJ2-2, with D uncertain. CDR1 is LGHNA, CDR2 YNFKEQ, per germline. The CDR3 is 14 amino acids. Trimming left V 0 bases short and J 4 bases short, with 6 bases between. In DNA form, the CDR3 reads TGTGCCAGCAGCCAAGATCTGGGCACCGGGGAGCTGTTTTTT. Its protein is CASSQDLGTGELFF.

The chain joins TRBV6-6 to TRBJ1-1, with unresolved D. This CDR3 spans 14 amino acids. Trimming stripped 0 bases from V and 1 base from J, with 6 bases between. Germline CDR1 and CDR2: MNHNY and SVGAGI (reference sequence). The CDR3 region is CASSYSSQNTEAFF. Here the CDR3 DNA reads TGTGCCAGCAGTTACTCGAGCCAGAACACTGAAGCTTTCTTT.

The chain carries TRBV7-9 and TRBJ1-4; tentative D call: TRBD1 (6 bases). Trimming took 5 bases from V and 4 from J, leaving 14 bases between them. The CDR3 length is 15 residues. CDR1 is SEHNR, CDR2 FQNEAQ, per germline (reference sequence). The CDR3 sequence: CASSPEGGYNEKLFF. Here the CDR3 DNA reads TGTGCCAGCAGCCCGGAGGGGGGATATAATGAAAAACTGTTTTTT.

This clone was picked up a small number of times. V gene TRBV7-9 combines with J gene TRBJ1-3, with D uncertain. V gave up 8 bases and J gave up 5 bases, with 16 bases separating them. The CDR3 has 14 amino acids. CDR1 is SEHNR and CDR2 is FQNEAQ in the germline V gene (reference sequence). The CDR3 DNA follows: TGTGCCAGCGCAAAGGGAAGACTTAGAAACACCATATATTTT. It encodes CASAKGRLRNTIYF.

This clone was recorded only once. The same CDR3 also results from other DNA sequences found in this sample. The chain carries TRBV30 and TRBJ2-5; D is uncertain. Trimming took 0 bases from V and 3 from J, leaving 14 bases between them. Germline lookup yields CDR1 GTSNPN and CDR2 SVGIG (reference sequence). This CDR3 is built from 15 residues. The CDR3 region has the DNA TGTGCCTGGAGTGTACTGGGCTTTCTAAAAGAGACCCAGTACTTC. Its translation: CAWSVLGFLKETQYF.

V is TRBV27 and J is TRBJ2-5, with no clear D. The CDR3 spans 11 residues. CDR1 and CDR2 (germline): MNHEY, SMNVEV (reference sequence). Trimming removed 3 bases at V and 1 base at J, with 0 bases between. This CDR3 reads CASSFQETQYF. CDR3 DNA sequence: TGTGCCAGCAGTTTCCAAGAGACCCAGTACTTC.

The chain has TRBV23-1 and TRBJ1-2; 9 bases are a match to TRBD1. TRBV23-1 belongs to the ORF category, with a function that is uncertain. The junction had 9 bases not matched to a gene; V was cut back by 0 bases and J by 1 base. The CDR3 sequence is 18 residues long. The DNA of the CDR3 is TGCGCCAGCAGTCAATCGAAGGACAGGGGAATATTTAACTATGGCTACACCTTC. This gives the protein CASSQSKDRGIFNYGYTF.